This TCR beta chain was found in a study of T cell responses to AZD1222 COVID-19 vaccine. General study findings and limits: White British ancestry dominated among donors, who included more females, and clonal diversity was possibly underestimated. Nearly half of unique spike-specific TCRs reportedly avoided B.1.351 and B.1.1.7 mutated regions. Regions 160-218 and 743-854 dominated among vaccine-associated CD4 TCRs spanning spike. Vaccination with two AZD1222 doses was followed by a rise in Spike-specific TCR breadth and depth.

Of note for this clone: Its cognate antigen is unknown.

Sequenced by immunoSEQ multiplex PCR; TCRdb stores in-frame clones only, minus some. The data hold around 130,000 clones, with about nine tenths observed a single time. Trimming stripped 1 base from V and 6 bases from J, with 6 bases between. The germline CDR1 and CDR2 sequences are LGHDT and YNNKEL (reference sequence). The CDR3 is 12 amino acids. This chain uses TRBV3-1 (or the pseudogene TRBV3-2) with TRBJ1-2; D gene ambiguous. The source is an adult who received the AZD1222 COVID-19 vaccine. The material sequenced was peripheral blood, taken 28 days after the second AZD1222 dose. The CDR3, as DNA: TGTGCCAGCAGCCAAGGGCCGCATGGCTACACCTTC. As protein: CASSQGPHGYTF.